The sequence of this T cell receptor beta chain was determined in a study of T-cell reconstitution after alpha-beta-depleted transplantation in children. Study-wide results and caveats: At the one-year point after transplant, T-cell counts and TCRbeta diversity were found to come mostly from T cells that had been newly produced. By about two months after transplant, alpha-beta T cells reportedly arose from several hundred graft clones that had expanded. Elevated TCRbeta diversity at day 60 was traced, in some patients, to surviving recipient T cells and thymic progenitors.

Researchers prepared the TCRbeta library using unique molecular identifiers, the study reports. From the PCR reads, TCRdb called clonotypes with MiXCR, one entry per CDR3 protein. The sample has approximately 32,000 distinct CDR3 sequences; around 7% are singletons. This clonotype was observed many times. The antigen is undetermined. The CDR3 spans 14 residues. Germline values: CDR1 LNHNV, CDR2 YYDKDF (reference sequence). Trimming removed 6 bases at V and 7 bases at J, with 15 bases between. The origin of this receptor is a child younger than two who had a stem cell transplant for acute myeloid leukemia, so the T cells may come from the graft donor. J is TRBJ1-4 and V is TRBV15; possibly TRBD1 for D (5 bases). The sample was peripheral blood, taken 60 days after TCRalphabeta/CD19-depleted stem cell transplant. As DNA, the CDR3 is TGTGCCACCAGATCCCCGGGACTCTCTGAAAAACTGTTTTTT. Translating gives CATRSPGLSEKLFF. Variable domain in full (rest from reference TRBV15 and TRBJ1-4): DAMVIQNPRYQVTQFGKPVTLSCSQTLNHNVMYWYQQKSSQAPKLLFHYYDKDFNNEADTPDNFQSRRPNTSFCFLDIRSPGLGDTAMYLCATRSPGLSEKLFFGSGTQLSVL.